This T cell receptor beta chain was sequenced in a study of cytomegalovirus exposure and HLA in healthy donors. PCR involved 60 Vbeta and 13 Jbeta primers. TCRdb keeps only in-frame clones here, not all; method: immunoSEQ multiplex PCR. Of fewer than 150,000 clones listed, 80% are singletons. CDR1 MGHRA and CDR2 YSYEKL come from the germline V gene. Losses at the gene ends were 6 bases for V and 5 bases for J; bases not matched to a gene: 5. This CDR3 has 13 residues. The sequence was obtained from a man aged 25 to 45 in good health and CMV-seronegative. The rearrangement joins TRBV4-1 to TRBJ2-5; TRBD2 matches 8 bases. Sample: PBMCs. CDR3 sequence (DNA): TGCGCCAGCAGTCTGACTAGCGCTGAGACCCAGTACTTC. This translates into CASSLTSAETQYF.